These T cell receptor beta chains were read from a single sample in a study of blood T cell repertoires in COVID-19. The repertoire was sequenced with immunoSEQ multiplex PCR; TCRdb's copy has only in-frame clones and lacks some. In the table there are fewer than 250,000 clones, 80% to 90% of which are singletons. Sequencing was done on a sample of peripheral blood. These receptor sequences come from a woman in her 70s with acute or convalescent COVID-19. Each CDR3 is given with its conserved first and last residue.

>TRBJ1-2|13|TRBV7-9
CASSGLRGDGYTF
>TRBJ1-1|15|TRBV7-9
CASSLEGQVNTEAFF
>TRBJ2-1|13|TRBV2
CASRDRAYNEQFF
>TRBJ2-7|16|TRBV5-1
CASSLGGQGGAYEQYF
>TRBJ2-1|14|TRBV27
CASRADRGYNEQFF
>TRBJ1-2|16|TRBV4-3
CASSQDGPPGGYGYTF
>TRBJ1-1|14|TRBV15
CATSRDPQGAQAFF
>TRBJ2-7|13|TRBV11-2
CASSLSNSYEQYF
>TRBJ1-2|15|TRBV18
CASSPRVDRGNGYTF
>TRBJ1-4|14|TRBV5-6
CASSLTGAREKLFF